Listed below are T cell receptor beta chains from one sample, sequenced in a study of blood T cell repertoires in COVID-19. Measured with immunoSEQ multiplex PCR; TCRdb has only the in-frame clones, and not every one. This table holds roughly 100,000 clones, 84% found once. Specimen: peripheral blood. These receptor sequences come from a human donor in a cohort sampled during active COVID-19. The CDR3 runs from the conserved cysteine through the conserved F or W. Each record gives: V gene, D gene, J gene, clone size, CDR3 DNA, CDR3 protein. The D gene is left open where the match is weak. Clone size is not always given. Where it is, it says once, few, many or a class for expanded clones.

TRBV12-3/TRBV12-4	-	TRBJ2-7	-	TGTGCCAGCAGCCAGAGGGGGACCTACGAGCAGTACTTC	CASSQRGTYEQYF
TRBV4-1	-	TRBJ1-5	-	TGCGCCAGCAGCCAGTTTGGTGGCCAGCCCCAGCATTTT	CASSQFGGQPQHF
TRBV19	-	TRBJ1-5	few	TGTGCCAGTAGTATAAGGGGTCAGCCCCAGCATTTT	CASSIRGQPQHF
TRBV6-2/TRBV6-3	TRBD1	TRBJ2-1	few	TGTGCCAGCAGTCATCGGGGACAGGGGTGGAATGAGCAGTTCTTC	CASSHRGQGWNEQFF
TRBV5-1	TRBD1	TRBJ1-1	-	TGCGCCAGCAGCCCCCAGACAGGGCTCGCTGAAGCTTTCTTT	CASSPQTGLAEAFF
TRBV11-2	TRBD2	TRBJ2-3	-	TGTGCCAGCAGCTTAGACGGTCTAGCGGGGGGGCGGACAGATACGCAGTATTTT	CASSLDGLAGGRTDTQYF
TRBV2	TRBD1	TRBJ1-1	-	TGTGCCAGCAGTGCGTCTTTCAGGGGGCCGAGGAACACTGAAGCTTTCTTT	CASSASFRGPRNTEAFF
TRBV6-1	-	TRBJ1-2	-	TGTGCCAGCAGTGAAGACTACGGGGGTTATGGCTACACCTTC	CASSEDYGGYGYTF
TRBV5-1	TRBD1	TRBJ1-1	-	TGCGCCAGCAGCATCGAGGGGGCGCGGACTGAAGCTTTCTTT	CASSIEGARTEAFF
TRBV7-9	-	TRBJ2-3	-	TGTGCCAGCAGCTTGGGGGGAATCTACACAGATACGCAGTATTTT	CASSLGGIYTDTQYF
TRBV5-1	-	TRBJ1-5	-	TGCGCCAGCAGCTTGGCCTCGGGAAGCAATCAGCCCCAGCATTTT	CASSLASGSNQPQHF
TRBV6-5	TRBD1	TRBJ2-7	few	TGTGCCACTGGCGACAGGGGTTCATACGAGCAGTACTTC	CATGDRGSYEQYF
TRBV7-8	TRBD1	TRBJ1-2	-	TGTGCCAGCAGCTTACCGGGACAGGGATCTGGCTACACCTTC	CASSLPGQGSGYTF
TRBV9	-	TRBJ1-4	once	TGTGCCAGCAGCTCCCGTTGGGGAGGTAATGAAAAACTGTTTTTT	CASSSRWGGNEKLFF
TRBV5-1	TRBD2	TRBJ2-1	-	TGCGCCAGCAGCCTGAGGACTAGCGGGGGAAACAATGAGCAGTTCTTC	CASSLRTSGGNNEQFF